This T cell receptor (beta chain) was identified in a study of beta chain features in type 1 diabetes. Study as a whole: Comparable age, gender and cell yields were observed in patients relative to healthy donors. Study-wide results and limits: cDNA-based sequencing might over-represent cells highly expressing TCR. For type 1 diabetes patients, VDJ junctions showed fewer insertions and more deletions. Although PCR might favor shorter templates, it would do so equally in patients and controls. The study found moderately but significantly shorter TCRB CDR3s in all four CD4+ subsets of Type 1 diabetes patients.

The V end lost 8 bases, the J end lost 4 bases, and 15 bases lay between the germline ends. Germline V lookup: CDR1 ENHRY, CDR2 SYGVKD. The CDR3 sequence is 13 residues long. This clone was observed a few times. Its antigen is undetermined. Isolated RNA was reverse transcribed in full, so expressed TCRB transcripts were sequenced. Profiling relied on immunoSEQ multiplex PCR, and the TCRdb table lists in-frame clones only, not all of them. The profile shows a few hundred thousand clones, roughly 17% of them singletons. Sequencing was done on a sample of naive CD4+ T cells from blood. This receptor was taken from a man aged 25 to 45 with type 1 diabetes. This chain links TRBV10-3 with TRBJ2-7, with a possible D match to TRBD2 (5 bases). CDR3 bases: TGTGCCATCGGAGCTAGCCCTCCGTACGAGCAGTACTTC. Residues: CAIGASPPYEQYF.